A selection of T cell receptor beta chains follows, all from one sample in a study of OX40 agonist ivuxolimab in advanced cancers. Data came from immunoSEQ multiplex PCR; TCRdb stores just in-frame clones and leaves some out. This sample has approximately 40,000 clones, with around 90% found just once. This material consisted of CD4+ or CD8+ T cells sorted from blood, taken in a trial of the OX40 agonist ivuxolimab. The receptors stem from an adult with an advanced solid tumor such as melanoma, head and neck, liver or kidney cancer. CDR3s include the opening cysteine and the closing phenylalanine or tryptophan. The D gene is left open where the match is weak. Clone sizes are given selectively: once, few, many, or a class where the clone is expanded.

12,TRBJ2-7,-,-,TRBV9,CASSADGYEQYF,TGTGCCAGCAGCGCGGACGGCTACGAGCAGTACTTC
12,TRBJ2-2,few,-,TRBV9,CASSGGKGELFF,TGTGCCAGCAGCGGCGGAAAGGGGGAGCTGTTTTTT
16,TRBJ2-3,-,TRBD2,TRBV11-2,CASSPPLATSTDTQYF,TGTGCCAGCAGCCCGCCACTAGCGACTAGCACAGATACGCAGTATTTT
12,TRBJ2-7,-,-,TRBV5-8,CASSRTVYEQYF,TGTGCCAGCAGTCGGACAGTGTACGAGCAGTACTTC
11,TRBJ1-5,few,-,TRBV6-1,CASSEWQPQHF,TGTGCCAGCAGTGAGTGGCAGCCCCAGCATTTT
13,TRBJ2-3,-,-,TRBV7-3,CASSLYGTDTQYF,TGTGCCAGCAGCTTATATGGCACAGATACGCAGTATTTT
14,TRBJ2-3,-,-,TRBV19,CASSIGLGADTQYF,TGTGCCAGTAGTATAGGCCTTGGGGCAGATACGCAGTATTTT
13,TRBJ2-7,-,-,TRBV7-5,CVRSPSGSYEQYF,TGTGTCAGAAGCCCAAGCGGGAGCTACGAGCAGTACTTC
16,TRBJ2-1,-,TRBD2,TRBV4-3,CASSRETSGSYNEQFF,TGCGCCAGCAGCCGAGAGACTAGCGGGTCCTACAATGAGCAGTTCTTC
15,TRBJ2-1,once,TRBD2,TRBV28,CASSFGLAGHNEQFF,TGTGCCAGCAGTTTCGGGCTAGCGGGACACAATGAGCAGTTCTTC
13,TRBJ2-3,-,-,TRBV6-5,CASSYGRTDTQYF,TGTGCCAGCAGTTACGGCCGCACAGATACGCAGTATTTT
14,TRBJ1-2,-,-,TRBV4-3,CASSQDSQGVGYTF,TGCGCCAGCAGCCAAGATAGCCAAGGGGTTGGCTACACCTTC
12,TRBJ2-2,-,-,TRBV7-8,CASSLGAGELFF,TGTGCCAGCAGCCTTGGGGCCGGGGAGCTGTTTTTT
13,TRBJ1-1,-,-,TRBV5-4,CASSSSWGLEAFF,TGTGCCAGCAGCTCCTCATGGGGGCTTGAAGCTTTCTTT
14,TRBJ2-7,-,-,TRBV7-9,CASSLVTGVREQYF,TGTGCCAGCAGCTTAGTGACGGGAGTGAGGGAGCAGTACTTC
13,TRBJ2-5,-,TRBD1,TRBV27,CASRPQGAETQYF,TGTGCCAGCAGGCCACAGGGGGCAGAGACCCAGTACTTC
16,TRBJ2-2,-,TRBD2,TRBV7-8,CASSLGTSGNTGELFF,TGTGCCAGCAGCTTAGGGACTAGCGGGAACACCGGGGAGCTGTTTTTT
18,TRBJ2-1,-,TRBD2,TRBV27,CASRVGTSGIWAYNEQFF,TGTGCCAGCAGAGTGGGGACTAGCGGGATTTGGGCCTACAATGAGCAGTTCTTC
16,TRBJ2-3,-,TRBD2,TRBV15,CATSTQRETATDTQYF,TGTGCCACCAGCACCCAGCGGGAGACGGCGACAGATACGCAGTATTTT
11,TRBJ1-6,few,-,TRBV20-1,CSATDNSPLHF,TGCAGTGCAACAGATAATTCACCCCTCCACTTT
17,TRBJ2-1,-,-,TRBV19,CASSQGGGESSYNEQFF,TGTGCCAGTAGCCAAGGTGGTGGCGAGAGCTCCTACAATGAGCAGTTCTTC
14,TRBJ2-5,-,-,TRBV4-2,CASSSRRGQETQYF,TGTGCCAGCAGCTCCCGTCGGGGCCAAGAGACCCAGTACTTC
13,TRBJ2-5,once,-,TRBV28,CASSLFPAETQYF,TGTGCCAGCAGTTTGTTCCCCGCGGAGACCCAGTACTTC
13,TRBJ2-1,-,TRBD1,TRBV25-1,CASSGTEYNEQFF,TGTGCCAGCAGCGGGACAGAGTACAATGAGCAGTTCTTC
12,TRBJ2-3,-,-,TRBV27,CASSLLADTQYF,TGTGCCAGCAGTTTATTGGCAGATACGCAGTATTTT
15,TRBJ2-7,-,-,TRBV29-1,CSVTTGLGSLLEQYF,TGCAGCGTGACGACCGGATTGGGGAGCCTGCTAGAGCAGTACTTC
13,TRBJ2-7,-,-,TRBV9,CASSVGPAYEQYF,TGTGCCAGCAGCGTAGGGCCGGCCTACGAGCAGTACTTC
14,TRBJ2-7,few,-,TRBV9,CASSVAAGPYEQYF,TGTGCCAGCAGCGTAGCTGCAGGGCCCTACGAGCAGTACTTC
16,TRBJ2-7,once,-,TRBV27,CASSEGPPGRSYEQYF,TGTGCCAGCAGCGAGGGCCCTCCGGGACGCTCCTACGAGCAGTACTTC